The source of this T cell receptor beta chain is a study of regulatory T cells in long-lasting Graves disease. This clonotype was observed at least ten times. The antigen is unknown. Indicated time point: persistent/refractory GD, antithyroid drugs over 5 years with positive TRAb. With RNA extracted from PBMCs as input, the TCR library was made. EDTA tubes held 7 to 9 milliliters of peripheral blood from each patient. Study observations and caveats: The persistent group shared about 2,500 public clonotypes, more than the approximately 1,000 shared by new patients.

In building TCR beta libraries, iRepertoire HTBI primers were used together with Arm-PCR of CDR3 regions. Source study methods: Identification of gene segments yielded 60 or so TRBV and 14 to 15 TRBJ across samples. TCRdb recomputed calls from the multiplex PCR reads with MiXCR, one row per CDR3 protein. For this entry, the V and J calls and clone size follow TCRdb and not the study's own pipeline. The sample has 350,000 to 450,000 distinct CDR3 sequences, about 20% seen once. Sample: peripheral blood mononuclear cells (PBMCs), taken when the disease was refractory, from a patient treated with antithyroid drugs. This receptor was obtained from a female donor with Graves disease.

The CDR3: CASSFSGTGDFSGYTF. The CDR3 DNA reads TGTGCCAGCAGTTTCTCCGGGACAGGCGACTTTAGTGGCTACACCTTC. The chain is built from TRBV28 and TRBJ1-2; 8 bases line up with TRBD1. Germline V gives CDR1 MDHEN, CDR2 SYDVKM. V trimming: 3 bases; J trimming: 7 bases; junction bases outside the gene matches: 13. This CDR3 comprises 16 residues.